The text below deals with one T cell receptor (beta chain). The antigen is not known. Other nucleotide sequences from this sample produce the same CDR3. The test was conducted at deep level. DNA at approximately 200 ng, some 31,000 T cell genomes, went into sorted-subset replicate PCRs. Clones were read by immunoSEQ multiplex PCR, and TCRdb kept only the in-frame ones, dropping some. The table includes millions of clones, over 90% detected once. The sample originates from a study of shared clonotypes between healthy human individuals. Study overall: The plates for each donor numbered three CD4 naive, three CD4 memory, two CD8 naive and one CD8 memory. Study results and limitations: Generation of non-shared clonotypes was less probable than generation of clonotypes shared by all four donors.

The germline gives CDR1 MDHEN, CDR2 SYDVKM. Trimming left V 2 bases short and J 6 bases short, with 5 bases between. The CDR3 is made up of 12 amino acids. The clonotype comes from a man younger than 35 in good health. Some clones in this sample may be carry-over from other donors' samples. The specimen sequenced was naive CD4+ T cells from PBMCs. The subset was: CD45RA+ positively selected. The rearrangement links TRBV28 to TRBJ1-5, with D hard to call. The CDR3 protein is CASSLVTQPQHF. The CDR3 DNA follows: TGTGCCAGCAGTTTAGTTACTCAGCCCCAGCATTTT.